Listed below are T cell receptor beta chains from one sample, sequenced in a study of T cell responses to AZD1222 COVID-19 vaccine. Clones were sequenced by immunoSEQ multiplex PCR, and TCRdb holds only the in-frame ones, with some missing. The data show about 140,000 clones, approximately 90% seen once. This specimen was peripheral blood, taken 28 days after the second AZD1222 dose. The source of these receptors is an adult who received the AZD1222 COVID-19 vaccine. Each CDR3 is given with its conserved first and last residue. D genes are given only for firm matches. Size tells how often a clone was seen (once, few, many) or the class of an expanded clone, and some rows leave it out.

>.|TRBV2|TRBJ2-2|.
CASRIRDGGGDLVF
TGTGCCAGCAGAATAAGGGACGGTGGAGGGGATTTGGTTTTT
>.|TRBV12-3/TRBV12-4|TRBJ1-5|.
CASSLTLQPQHF
TGTGCCAGCAGTTTAACACTCCAGCCCCAGCATTTT
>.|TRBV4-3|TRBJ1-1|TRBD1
CASSQGQGARTEAFF
TGCGCCAGCAGCCAAGGACAGGGGGCGAGGACTGAAGCTTTCTTT
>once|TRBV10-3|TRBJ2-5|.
CAISGAVGQETQYF
TGTGCCATCAGTGGGGCAGTTGGACAAGAGACCCAGTACTTC
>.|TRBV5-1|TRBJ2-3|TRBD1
CASSGTGFADTQYF
TGCGCCAGCAGCGGGACAGGGTTTGCAGATACGCAGTATTTT
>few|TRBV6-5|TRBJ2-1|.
CASSYNEDNEQFF
TGTGCCAGCAGTTATAATGAGGACAATGAGCAGTTCTTC
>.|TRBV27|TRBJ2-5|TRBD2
CASSFSATSAGETQYF
TGTGCCAGCAGTTTCAGCGCGACTAGCGCGGGAGAGACCCAGTACTTC
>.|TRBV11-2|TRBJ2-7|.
CASSLVGRGIYEQYF
TGTGCCAGCAGCTTAGTTGGCAGGGGAATCTACGAGCAGTACTTC
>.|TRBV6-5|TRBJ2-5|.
CASSKRRASETQYF
TGTGCCAGCAGCAAACGACGGGCCTCGGAGACCCAGTACTTC
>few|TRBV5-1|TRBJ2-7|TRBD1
CASSLGGTGDEQYF
TGCGCCAGCAGCTTGGGTGGGACAGGGGACGAGCAGTACTTC
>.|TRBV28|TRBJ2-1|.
CAISGGNSYNEQFF
TGTGCCATTTCGGGCGGGAATTCCTACAATGAGCAGTTCTTC
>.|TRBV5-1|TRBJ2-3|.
CASSFGFSDTQYF
TGCGCCAGCAGCTTTGGGTTTTCAGATACGCAGTATTTT
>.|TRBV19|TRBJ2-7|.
CASSSGVGYEQYF
TGTGCCAGTAGTTCAGGGGTCGGATACGAGCAGTACTTC
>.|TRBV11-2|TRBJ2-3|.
CASDTSTDTQYF
TGTGCCAGCGATACAAGCACAGATACGCAGTATTTT
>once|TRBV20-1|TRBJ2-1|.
CSAGLLNEQFF
TGCAGTGCAGGTCTGCTGAATGAGCAGTTCTTC
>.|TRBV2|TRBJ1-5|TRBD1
CASSGDRGGKQPQHF
TGTGCCAGCAGCGGAGACAGGGGAGGTAAGCAGCCCCAGCATTTT
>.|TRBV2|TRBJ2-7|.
CASRETTDSPEQYF
TGTGCCAGCCGAGAAACCACAGACAGCCCCGAGCAGTACTTC
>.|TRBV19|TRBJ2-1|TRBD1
CASTIRGQGSYNEQFF
TGTGCCAGTACCATACGCGGACAGGGCTCCTACAATGAGCAGTTCTTC
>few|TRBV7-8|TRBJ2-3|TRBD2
CASSSHRAGLAATDTQYF
TGTGCCAGCAGCTCCCACCGGGCTGGACTAGCGGCCACAGATACGCAGTATTTT
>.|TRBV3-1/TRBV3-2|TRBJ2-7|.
CASSQSSAHYEQYF
TGTGCCAGCAGCCAATCATCGGCGCACTACGAGCAGTACTTC
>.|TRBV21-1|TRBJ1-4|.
CASSKARGTNEKLFF
TGTGCCAGCAGCAAAGCTCGGGGAACTAATGAAAAACTGTTTTTT